Given below is one T cell receptor beta chain in context. The table lists this clonotype with many counts. Its recognized antigen is unknown. The input lacks base qualities; no much larger clone sits a single base away. This specimen comes from a study of CD8 T cells in ankylosing spondylitis (TCRdb year 2017). About the full investigation: The study set out to find disease-linked TCR variants by profiling T cell receptor beta repertoires in ankylosing spondylitis patients and healthy donors. The full study cohort comprised 25 ankylosing spondylitis patients and 110 or so healthy donors. Peripheral blood was sampled, and synovial fluid was additionally collected from ankylosing spondylitis patients.

The CDR3 spans 13 residues, from the cysteine through the phenylalanine. Here the CDR3 DNA is all that survives: 39 bases in frame from base 1. Sequences SGHDN (CDR1) and FVKESK (CDR2) are obtained from the germline V gene. V gives up 2 bases and J gives up 1 base, and the segment between their germline ends measures 5 bases. Overall study outcomes, separate from this receptor: Some TCR beta motif variants had previously been reported in synovial fluid and blood of reactive arthritis patients, which suggested common disease-initiation mechanisms. Blood from ankylosing spondylitis patients appeared to be characterized by a TCR beta motif composed of about 8 highly homologous amino acid variants. The disease-linked clones showed a CD8+ phenotype and occurred at relatively low frequencies in peripheral blood. The disease-linked clones were reported as significantly enriched in matched synovial fluid samples from ankylosing spondylitis patients.

Sequenced on an Illumina HiSeq 2500. Quantitative 5'-RACE with molecular barcodes was used to prepare TCR beta libraries. Turning to the authors' computational methods: A new computational method, built on a probabilistic model of VDJ rearrangement, was used to identify disease-linked TCR variants. TCRdb applied fastp at Q25 and MiXCR to the public reads, then kept only in-frame beta chains. Rows merge per CDR3 protein into single entries with the most common DNA and genes. These V and J calls rely on TCRdb rather than the paper's analysis. This sample is represented by approximately 200,000 distinct CDR3 sequences; about 13% of them were singletons. The ten most abundant clones make up 16% of the sample.

The sequence came from a male donor with ankylosing spondylitis or in good health (not recorded which). Sequencing was performed on blood, either unsorted or a sorted T cell fraction (not recorded which). The V and J genes are TRBV14 and TRBJ1-1, with no confident D gene call. In nucleotides, the sequence is TGTGCCAGCAGCCAATTAGAGAACACTGAAGCTTTCTTT. It specifies CASSQLENTEAFF.